This T cell receptor (beta chain) emerged from a study of monozygotic twins with inflammatory bowel disease. Study results and limitations: No repertoire similarity difference was seen between concordant and discordant twins; power was possibly limited.

A remark on this clonotype: Its antigen remains unidentified.

TCRdb reprocessed the 5' RACE reads, keeping one entry per CDR3 protein, no DNA. In all, the sample yields about 450,000 distinct CDR3 sequences. Germline V CDR1 and CDR2: SQVTM, ANQGSEA. This CDR3 has 13 residues. The sample comprised blood. This clonotype was sampled from a human donor with ulcerative colitis or Crohn's disease, or a healthy co-twin of an affected twin (not recorded which). This sequence joins TRBV29-1 and TRBJ2-1. Here the CDR3 reads CSFELDSYNEQFF.